This T cell receptor (beta chain) stems from a study of TIL therapy for anti-PD-1-resistant metastatic lung cancer. Whole-study context: Most patients had lung adenocarcinoma.

Time point described: pre-treatment sample, taken before nivolumab and TIL therapy. The CDR3 is 11 residues long. CDR1 is DFQATT, CDR2 SNEGSKA, per germline (reference sequence). Sequencing used immunoSEQ v3. Sequencing depth was 1.9 million or so read pairs for survey level, roughly 4.5-6.5 million for deep. Profiling relied on immunoSEQ multiplex PCR, and the TCRdb table lists in-frame clones only, not all of them. The data contain about 20,000 clones, about four fifths of them seen just once; the ten biggest clones take up about 2.3%. This sequence was found in a person aged 25-85 years with non-small cell lung cancer. The input for sequencing was blood, taken at baseline. The J gene is TRBJ1-2, the V gene TRBV20-1; 10 nucleotides line up with TRBD1. CDR3 region: CSGQGGHGYTF. The CDR3 DNA follows: TGCAGCGGACAGGGGGGTCATGGCTACACCTTC.